The source of this T cell receptor (beta chain) is a study of human T cells and chemical hapten exposure. Library construction involved attaching unique molecular identifiers to individual cDNA molecules, which allowed quantitative, reproducible TCR counting. TCRdb analysed the RACE reads with MiXCR anew, one entry per CDR3 protein. The repertoire holds around 95,000 distinct CDR3 sequences, with roughly a tenth as singletons. Findings and caveats of the study: As patch test score rose, PT1 expanded TCR counts tended to rise as well. TCRs exceeding 1 in 1000 frequency stayed unchanged with DPC sensitization.

The time point here: pre-sensitization, week 0. Stated treatment: therapeutic diphenylcyclopropenone sensitization with weekly scalp DPC. In its sample, this clonotype was seen many times. Antigen specificity is unknown. The CDR3 has 17 amino acids. Germline trimming cut 3 bases from V and 0 bases from J; bases unmatched to any gene: 9. Looked up from germline, CDR1 is SGHVS and CDR2 is FNYEAQ. The sequence was collected from a woman aged 55-69 years with alopecia areata. Some clones in this sample may be carry-over from other donors' samples. The V and J genes are TRBV7-6 and TRBJ2-3; 7 bases are a match to TRBD2. The sequenced sample was whole blood, obtained in connection with sensitization to the hapten diphenylcyclopropenone (DPC). CDR3 in DNA: TGTGCCAGCAGCTTCCTAGCGGTGGTAGGAAGCACAGATACGCAGTATTTT. Encoded protein: CASSFLAVVGSTDTQYF. Variable domain in full (rest from reference TRBV7-6 and TRBJ2-3): GAGVSQSPRYKVTKRGQDVALRCDPISGHVSLYWYRQALGQGPEFLTYFNYEAQQDKSGLPNDRFSAERPEGSISTLTIQRTEQRDSAMYRCASSFLAVVGSTDTQYFGPGTRLTVL.